This T cell receptor beta chain was obtained from a study of brain T cells in children with intractable seizures. Per the germline V gene, CDR1 is SNHLY and CDR2 is FYNNEI. This CDR3 spans 17 amino acids. Trimming removed 1 base at V and 1 base at J, with 15 bases between. Produced via immunoSEQ multiplex PCR; TCRdb's table is partial and in-frame only. This sample carries tens of thousands of clones, more than 75% of them seen once, and the ten largest clones take around 24%. The sequences come from peripheral blood, collected at surgery. The chain recombines TRBV2 with TRBJ2-3; D may be TRBD2 (5 bases). The sequence derives from a girl aged 2 to 9 with Rasmussen encephalitis and intractable seizures. CDR3: CASSEGWSGPRTDTQYF. The CDR3 nucleotides read TGTGCCAGCAGTGAAGGGTGGAGCGGACCGCGCACAGATACGCAGTATTTT.